The clone carrying this T cell receptor beta chain appeared once. Method: immunoSEQ multiplex PCR; TCRdb's copy keeps in-frame clones and lacks some. Of under 200,000 clones listed, roughly 93% are singletons. This sample was taken from a study of T cell responses to AZD1222 COVID-19 vaccine. V was pared by 0 bases and J by 5 bases, with 8 bases between. The germline gives CDR1 SQVTM, CDR2 ANQGSEA. CDR3 length equals 12 residues. The J gene is TRBJ2-7, the V gene TRBV29-1; tentatively, D is TRBD2 (6 bases). The source of this sequence is an adult in good health. This material consisted of peripheral blood, taken on day 0 of AZD1222 vaccination. Here the CDR3 DNA reads TGCAGCGTTGAAGACCGGGGGAACGAGCAGTACTTC. Amino acids: CSVEDRGNEQYF.